The clone carrying this T cell receptor (beta chain) came up many times. Alpha- and beta-chain coverage of first-strand cDNA came from TRAV- and TRBV-specific primers. With a V-primer adapter and a constant-region primer, TCRs were amplified for 20 PCR cycles. Isolated mRNA was amplified by in vitro transcription. TCRdb used MiXCR to reprocess the reads, holding one entry per CDR3 protein. The data show tens of thousands of distinct CDR3 sequences, roughly a sixth seen once. These data originate in a study of low-dose radiotherapy and immunotherapy resistance in tumors. The CDR3 has 13 amino acids. Germline V gene data show CDR1 as SGHTA and CDR2 as FQGTGA. The V and J ends lost 9 bases and 5 bases respectively, with 16 bases between them. Time point specified: before trial treatment.

The sample in question was PBMCs, obtained before treatment. This chain uses TRBV7-3 with TRBJ2-5, with D possibly being TRBD1 or TRBD2 (5 bases each). The TCR sequence derives from a male donor with prostate cancer. The CDR3 reads CARKGPREETQYF. The CDR3 region has the DNA TGTGCCAGAAAGGGACCCCGCGAGGAGACCCAGTACTTC. The full variable domain, its missing parts supplied by reference TRBV7-3 and TRBJ2-5, is GAGVSQTPSNKVTEKGKYVELRCDPISGHTALYWYRQSLGQGPEFLIYFQGTGAADDSGLPNDRFFAVRPEGSVSTLKIQRTERGDSAVYLCARKGPREETQYFGPGTRLLVL.